This record concerns one TCR beta chain sequence. Original data processing: Cell counts per sample came from amplifying reference gene primers. Generated by immunoSEQ multiplex PCR, the TCRdb table keeps only in-frame clones and is missing some. D and trimming were read from the DNA, whereas the V and J calls and clone size are those reported in that table. The table includes over 60,000 clones, around nine tenths detected once. This sample stems from a study of blood T cell repertoires in COVID-19. In the study overall: Material from acute and convalescent COVID-19 was sourced from the United States, Italy and Spain. In each case, the material was cDNA or gDNA derived from T cells, B-cell-depleted T cells, or PBMCs.

The sequenced sample consisted of peripheral blood. The clonotype originates from a man between 60 and 75 years old with acute or convalescent COVID-19.

For the CDR3, the DNA is TGTGCCTCCTTAGGGGGGGCAAACTATGGCTACACCTTC. Residues: CASLGGANYGYTF. This sequence joins TRBV19 and TRBJ1-2, with a possible D match to TRBD1 (6 bases). Per the germline V gene, CDR1 is LNHDA and CDR2 is SQIVND (reference sequence). This CDR3 region has 13 residues. Trimming stripped 11 bases from V and 2 bases from J, with 15 bases between.